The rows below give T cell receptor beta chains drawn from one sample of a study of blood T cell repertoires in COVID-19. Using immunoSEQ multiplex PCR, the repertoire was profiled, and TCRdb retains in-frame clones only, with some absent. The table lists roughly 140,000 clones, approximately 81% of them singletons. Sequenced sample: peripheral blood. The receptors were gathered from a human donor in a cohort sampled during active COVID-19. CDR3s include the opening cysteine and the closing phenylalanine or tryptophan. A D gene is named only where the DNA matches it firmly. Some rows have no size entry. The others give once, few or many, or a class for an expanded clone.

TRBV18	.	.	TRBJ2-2	TGTGCCAGCTCACCAGCAGGGGATCGGGACACCGGGGAGCTGTTTTTT	CASSPAGDRDTGELFF
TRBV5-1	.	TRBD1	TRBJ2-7	TGCGCCAGCAGCCGGGACAGGGACTCCTACGAGCAGTACTTC	CASSRDRDSYEQYF
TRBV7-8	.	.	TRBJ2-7	TGTGCCAGCAGCTTCGTTGGACAGACCTCCTACGAGCAGTACTTC	CASSFVGQTSYEQYF
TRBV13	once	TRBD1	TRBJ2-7	TGTGCCAGCAGCCCATCCCAGGGGGCCCTTGGGAACGAGCAGTACTTC	CASSPSQGALGNEQYF
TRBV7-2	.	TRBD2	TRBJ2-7	TGTGCCAGCAGCTCGAAAGCGGGAGAAGTCTACGAGCAGTACTTC	CASSSKAGEVYEQYF
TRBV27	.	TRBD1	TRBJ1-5	TGTGCCAGCAGTTTATCTGGACAGGGAAGGTTTCAGCCCCAGCATTTT	CASSLSGQGRFQPQHF
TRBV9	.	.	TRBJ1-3	TGTGCCAGCAGCGTAGCGGGCGAGGGTTCTGGAAACACCATATATTTT	CASSVAGEGSGNTIYF
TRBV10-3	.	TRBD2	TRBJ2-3	TGTGCCATCAGGCGAGGACTAGCGGGAGTGGCAGATACGCAGTATTTT	CAIRRGLAGVADTQYF
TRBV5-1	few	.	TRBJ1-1	TGCGCCAGCAGCTTCGGACTGCGGAGTCAAAACACTGAAGCTTTCTTT	CASSFGLRSQNTEAFF
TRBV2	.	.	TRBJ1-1	TGTGCCAGCACAGTTGGGGGGACTGAAGCTTTCTTT	CASTVGGTEAFF
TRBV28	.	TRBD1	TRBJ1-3	TGTGCCAGCAGGTACAGGGGGCGCTACTCTGGAAACACCATATATTTT	CASRYRGRYSGNTIYF
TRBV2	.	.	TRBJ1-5	TGTGCCAGCAATCCCGGCACAGCCGGTCAGCCCCAGCATTTT	CASNPGTAGQPQHF
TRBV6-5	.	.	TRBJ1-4	TGTGCCAGCAGGGCTTGGGGGGGGGTAAGTGAAAAACTGTTTTTT	CASRAWGGVSEKLFF
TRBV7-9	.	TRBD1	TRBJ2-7	TGTGCCAGCAGCCCGGGACAGGGGATCGGCGTGCAGTACTTC	CASSPGQGIGVQYF
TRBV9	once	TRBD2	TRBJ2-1	TGTGCCAGCAGCGTAGAGGGTAGCGGGGCCTACAATGAGCAGTTCTTC	CASSVEGSGAYNEQFF
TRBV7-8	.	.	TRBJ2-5	TGTGCCAGCAGCCCATTCCCAGAGACCCAGTACTTC	CASSPFPETQYF
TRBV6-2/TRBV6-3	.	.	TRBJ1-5	TGTGCCAGCAGCCCACACGGAGAGCGTAGTCAGCCCCAGCATTTT	CASSPHGERSQPQHF
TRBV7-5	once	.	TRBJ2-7	TGTGTCAGAAGCTGGGCCGGACAGGGGGGCCGGTCCTCCTACGAGCAGTACTTC	CVRSWAGQGGRSSYEQYF
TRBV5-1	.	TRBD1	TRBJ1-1	TGCGCCAGCAGCTCCGGGACAGGGGGATCGGACACTGAAGCTTTCTTT	CASSSGTGGSDTEAFF
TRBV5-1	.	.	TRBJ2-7	TGCGCCAGCAGCTTGGAGCGGTACTACGAGCAGTACTTC	CASSLERYYEQYF
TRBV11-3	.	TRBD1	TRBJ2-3	TGTGCCAGCAGCTTACAAGGGGGCGGGACAGATACGCAGTATTTT	CASSLQGGGTDTQYF
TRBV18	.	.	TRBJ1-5	TGTGCCAGCTCACCGCGAATGGGCAGGGCCGATCAGCCCCAGCATTTT	CASSPRMGRADQPQHF
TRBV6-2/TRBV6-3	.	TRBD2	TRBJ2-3	TGTGCCAGCAGTTACTCGTACGGACTAGCGGGAGGGGCTAGCACAGATACGCAGTATTTT	CASSYSYGLAGGASTDTQYF
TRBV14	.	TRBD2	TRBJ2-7	TGTGCCAGCAGCCTTGGACTAGCGGCCTACGAGCAGTACTTC	CASSLGLAAYEQYF
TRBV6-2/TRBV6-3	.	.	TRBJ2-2	TGTGCCAGCAGTTACGCCGGCCTAGCTAACACCGGGGAGCTGTTTTTT	CASSYAGLANTGELFF
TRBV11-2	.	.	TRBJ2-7	TGTGCCAGCAGCCCGGGACTCACCGAGCAGTACTTC	CASSPGLTEQYF
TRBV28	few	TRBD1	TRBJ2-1	TGTGCCAGCAGTTTATTGCAGGGGGTCACTTCGCTTGAGCAGTTCTTC	CASSLLQGVTSLEQFF
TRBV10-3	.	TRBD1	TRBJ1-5	TGTGCCATCAGTGATACAGGGGCGGATCAGCCCCAGCATTTT	CAISDTGADQPQHF
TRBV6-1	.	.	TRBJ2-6	TGTGCCAGCAGTGAAGAGGTCAGGCTCTCTGGGGCCAACGTCCTGACTTTC	CASSEEVRLSGANVLTF
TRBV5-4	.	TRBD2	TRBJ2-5	TGTGCCAGCAGCAGGGGCGGGGGTCGGGCGGAGACCCAGTACTTC	CASSRGGGRAETQYF
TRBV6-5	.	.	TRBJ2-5	TGTGCCAGCAGAACTAAAGAGACCCAGTACTTC	CASRTKETQYF
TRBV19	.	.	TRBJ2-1	TGTGCCAGTAGTACGAGACTCGCGTCGGATGAGCAGTTCTTC	CASSTRLASDEQFF
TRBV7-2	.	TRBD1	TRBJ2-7	TGTGCCAGCAGCAAGGACAGGGGAAGGTACGAGCAGTACTTC	CASSKDRGRYEQYF
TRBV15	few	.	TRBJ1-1	TGTGCCACCAGGAGAAACAGGGCCACTGAAGCTTTCTTT	CATRRNRATEAFF
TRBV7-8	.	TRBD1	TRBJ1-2	TGTGCCAGCAACCGAGGGGGCTCGGGCTATGGCTACACCTTC	CASNRGGSGYGYTF
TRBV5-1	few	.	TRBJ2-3	TGCGCCAGCAGCCAAGGGGCGGCAGATACGCAGTATTTT	CASSQGAADTQYF
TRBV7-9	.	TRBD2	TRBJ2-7	TGTGCCAGCAGCTTAGCCGGGACTAGCGGGCGCGAGCAGTACTTC	CASSLAGTSGREQYF
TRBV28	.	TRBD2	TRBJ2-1	TGTGCCAGCACCCCGCGGCGGGAGGACTACAATGAGCAGTTCTTC	CASTPRREDYNEQFF
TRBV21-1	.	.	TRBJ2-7	TGTGCCAGCAACGTGGTGCCTGAGCCGGGACAGGGATTAGGGAGGACCTACGAGCAGTACTTC	CASNVVPEPGQGLGRTYEQYF
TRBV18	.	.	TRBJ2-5	TGTGCCAGCTCACCAACTAGTAATCAAGAGACCCAGTACTTC	CASSPTSNQETQYF
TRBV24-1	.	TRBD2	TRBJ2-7	TGTGCCACCAGTGATGTTGCGGGAGGGACCTACGAGCAGTACTTC	CATSDVAGGTYEQYF
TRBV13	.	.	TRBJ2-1	TGTGCCAGCAGCTCCAGGGGTAGCTCCTACAATGAGCAGTTCTTC	CASSSRGSSYNEQFF
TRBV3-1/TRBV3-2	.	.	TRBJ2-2	TGTGCCAGCAGCCAAGCATTAGCGGACCACACCGGGGAGCTGTTTTTT	CASSQALADHTGELFF
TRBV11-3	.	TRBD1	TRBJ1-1	TGTGCCAGCAGCTCAGGAGACAGGGGTGGTACTGAAGCTTTCTTT	CASSSGDRGGTEAFF
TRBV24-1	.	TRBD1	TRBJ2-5	TGTGCCACCAGTGATGTTCCCGGGACAGGGGGACGGGAGACCCAGTACTTC	CATSDVPGTGGRETQYF